The 27 T cell receptor beta chains below were found in one sample sequenced in a study of blood T cell repertoires in COVID-19. Clones were sequenced by immunoSEQ multiplex PCR, and TCRdb holds only the in-frame ones, with some missing. The data show 310,000 or so clones, 75% to 90% seen once. The sample was PBMCs or T cells enriched from blood (not recorded which). These receptors were collected from a woman in her 40s who had recovered from COVID-19.

J is TRBJ2-1 and V is TRBV30, with 9 bases lining up with TRBD2. CDR3 length: 13 residues. CDR1 and CDR2 (germline): GTSNPN, SVGIG (reference sequence). V dropped 3 bases and J dropped 8; count of bases not matched to a gene: 5. CDR3 amino acids: CAWRLAGRHEQFF. DNA for the CDR3: TGTGCCTGGAGACTAGCGGGCCGGCATGAGCAGTTCTTC.

This clone is a singleton in its sample. The chain combines TRBV7-9 with TRBJ1-1; tentatively, D is TRBD1 (5 bases). Deletions cut 5 bases from V and 4 bases from J, with 11 bases between. Germline assignment: CDR1 SEHNR and CDR2 FQNEAQ (reference sequence). The CDR3 is 13 residues long. CDR3 sequence reads: CASSRRQSTEAFF. The CDR3 coding sequence is TGTGCCAGCAGCCGGAGACAGAGCACTGAAGCTTTCTTT.

This clone was picked up one time. This chain connects TRBV11-2 to TRBJ1-3; D not certain. CDR1 SGHAT and CDR2 FQNNGV come from the germline V gene. Trimming cost V 2 bases and J 6 bases, with 5 bases left between them. CDR3 length: 12 residues. The CDR3 region has the DNA TGTGCCAGCAGCTTAAACACAAACACCATATATTTT. Protein sequence: CASSLNTNTIYF.

The CDR3 DNA reads as TGTGCCACCAGCGGTGACAGGGGGCTGGTAGAGACCCAGTACTTC. Translated: CATSGDRGLVETQYF. V usage is TRBV15 and J usage is TRBJ2-5, with 10 nucleotides matching TRBD1. The V gene end was trimmed by 5 bases and the J gene end by 4 bases; junction bases not matched to a gene: 7. Germline loops: CDR1 LNHNV, CDR2 YYDKDF (reference sequence). The CDR3 extends over 15 amino acids.

The rearrangement links TRBV28 to TRBJ1-6, with D possibly being TRBD1 (6 bases). In germline, CDR1 is MDHEN, CDR2 SYDVKM. V lost 1 base and J lost 3, with 10 bases in between. This CDR3 is built from 16 residues. The CDR3 coding sequence is TGTGCCAGCAGTTTATCCAGGGGCTTCTATAATTCACCCCTCCACTTT. Its translation is CASSLSRGFYNSPLHF. The full variable domain, with the rest looked up from reference TRBV28 and TRBJ1-6, is DVKVTQSSRYLVKRTGEKVFLECVQDMDHENMFWYRQDPGLGLRLIYFSYDVKMKEKGDIPEGYSVSREKKERFSLILESASTNQTSMYLCASSLSRGFYNSPLHFGNGTRLTVT.

The gene calls are TRBV11-3 and TRBJ2-5; D gene ambiguous. Looked up from germline, CDR1 is SGHNT and CDR2 is YENEEA. The CDR3 has 14 residues. V lost 3 bases and J 2 bases, leaving 10 bases between the germline ends. The CDR3 is CASSFPTRQETQYF. The DNA for the CDR3 is TGTGCCAGCAGCTTCCCGACTCGTCAAGAGACCCAGTACTTC.

This clone was detected only a few times. V and J are TRBV24-1 and TRBJ2-7; 8 bases agree with TRBD1. V trimming: 5 bases; J trimming: 7 bases; junction bases outside the gene matches: 9. CDR1 and CDR2 (germline): KGHDR, SFDVKD. This CDR3 region has 14 residues. CDR3 coding DNA: TGTGCCACCAGTGGCGGGACAGGACCGCTGGAGCAGTACTTC. This translates into CATSGGTGPLEQYF.

The J gene is TRBJ1-5, the V gene TRBV7-2, with D perhaps matching TRBD1 (5 bases). V was pared by 6 bases and J by 6 bases, with 21 bases between. CDR3 length: 16 amino acids. Germline V gene data show CDR1 as SGHTA and CDR2 as FQGNSA. DNA for the CDR3: TGTGCCAGCAGTTCCCTCGGGGCGGGATCAGGTCAGCCCCAGCATTTT. This sequence encodes CASSSLGAGSGQPQHF. The full variable domain, completed using reference TRBV7-2 and TRBJ1-5, is GAGVSQSPSNKVTEKGKDVELRCDPISGHTALYWYRQSLGQGLEFLIYFQGNSAPDKSGLPSDRFSAERTGGSVSTLTIQRTQQEDSAVYLCASSSLGAGSGQPQHFGDGTRLSIL.

The chain carries TRBV23-1 and TRBJ2-7; 11 nucleotides agree with TRBD2. TRBV23-1 is treated as an ORF (open reading frame) with a function not yet certain. This CDR3 has 15 amino acids. V shed 3 bases and J 2 bases; nucleotides not matched to a gene: 3. CDR3 nucleotides: TGCGCCAGCAGTCAGCGACTAGCGGGAACCTACGAGCAGTACTTC. Protein sequence: CASSQRLAGTYEQYF.

This chain uses TRBV20-1 with TRBJ1-4; D gene ambiguous. The V end lost 3 bases, the J end lost 5 bases, and 7 bases lay between the germline ends. The germline gives CDR1 DFQATT, CDR2 SNEGSKA (reference sequence). The CDR3 length is 12 residues. CDR3 residues: CSASFSNEKLFF. In DNA form, the CDR3 reads TGCAGTGCTAGTTTCTCCAATGAAAAACTGTTTTTT.

CDR3 coding DNA: TGTGCCAGCAGCTTTTGGACAGCAAACATTCAGTACTTC. Amino acids: CASSFWTANIQYF. The J gene is TRBJ2-4, the V gene TRBV5-4; perhaps TRBD1 as D (6 bases). Germline V CDR1 and CDR2: SGHNT, YYREEE (reference sequence). The CDR3 extends over 13 amino acids. Trimming removed 2 bases at V and 6 bases at J, with 9 bases between.

The genes are TRBV29-1 and TRBJ1-5; no reliable D call. V shed 7 bases and J shed 5 bases, with 15 bases lying between them. The CDR3 length is 13 residues. Looked up from germline, CDR1 is SQVTM and CDR2 is ANQGSEA. As DNA, the CDR3 is TGCAGCGCTGGTGAGGGTCAAGATCAGCCCCAGCATTTT. This sequence encodes CSAGEGQDQPQHF.

The table lists this clone with a count of one. The chain links TRBV4-3 to TRBJ2-6; D not certain. CDR1 is LGHNA, CDR2 YSLEER, per germline. With 3 bases removed from V and 3 bases from J, the gap between germline ends came to 6 bases. There are 14 residues in the CDR3. The CDR3 DNA is TGCGCCAGCAGCCAGACTGTTGGGGCCAACGTCCTGACTTTC. Protein: CASSQTVGANVLTF.

V is TRBV20-1 and J is TRBJ2-7, with 15 bases fitting TRBD2. V shed 3 bases and J 2 bases; nucleotides not matched to a gene: 8. There are 17 residues in the CDR3. The germline gives CDR1 DFQATT, CDR2 SNEGSKA (reference sequence). The CDR3 loop reads CSASYGLAGGRPYEQYF. DNA of the CDR3: TGCAGTGCTAGTTATGGACTAGCGGGAGGGAGACCCTACGAGCAGTACTTC.

The chain employs TRBV24-1 and TRBJ2-1; 9 bases map to TRBD1. V shed 5 bases and J 2 bases; nucleotides not matched to a gene: 6. Germline V gene data show CDR1 as KGHDR and CDR2 as SFDVKD. This CDR3 has 16 residues. In nucleotides, the CDR3 is TGTGCCACCAGTGGCAGGGACAGGGTCACCTACAATGAGCAGTTCTTC. Translating it yields CATSGRDRVTYNEQFF.

This sequence joins TRBV5-1 and TRBJ2-1, with TRBD2 matching 8 bases. V was pared by 6 bases and J by 3 bases, with 8 bases of the junction left unmatched. Germline CDR1 is SGHRS and CDR2 is YFSETQ. CDR3 length: 15 amino acids. The CDR3 reads CASMRGAGGYNEQFF. As DNA, the CDR3 is TGCGCCAGCATGCGCGGGGCGGGGGGCTACAATGAGCAGTTCTTC.

The genes are TRBV5-6 and TRBJ1-2, with D uncertain. V lost 1 base to trimming and J lost 5 bases, with 9 bases between them. CDR1 is SGHDT and CDR2 is YYEEEE in the germline V gene. The CDR3 is 13 amino acids. The DNA of the CDR3 is TGTGCCAGCAGCTTGATACAGCAGTATGGCTACACCTTC. The encoded protein is CASSLIQQYGYTF.

The V and J genes are TRBV2 and TRBJ2-3; D remains ambiguous. The germline gives CDR1 SNHLY, CDR2 FYNNEI. Trimming stripped 6 bases from V and 4 bases from J, with 8 bases between. The CDR3 runs to 12 residues. In DNA form, the CDR3 reads TGTGCCAGCAGACTGCTCGCAGATACGCAGTATTTT. Amino acids: CASRLLADTQYF. Full variable domain (outside the CDR3, taken from reference TRBV2 and TRBJ2-3): EPEVTQTPSHQVTQMGQEVILRCVPISNHLYFYWYRQILGQKVEFLVSFYNNEISEKSEIFDDQFSVERPDGSNFTLKIRSTKLEDSAMYFCASRLLADTQYFGPGTRLTVL.

The chain carries TRBV7-9 and TRBJ2-5; D not resolved. Deletions cut 6 bases from V and 5 bases from J, with 10 bases between. CDR3 length equals 12 residues. Per the germline V gene, CDR1 is SEHNR and CDR2 is FQNEAQ (reference sequence). This CDR3 reads CASSREVETQYF. For the CDR3, the DNA is TGTGCCAGCAGTCGAGAAGTGGAGACCCAGTACTTC.

CDR3 DNA: TGTGCCAGCACCGAAACAGGTCTGGCTGAAGCTTTCTTT. It yields the protein CASTETGLAEAFF. This chain connects TRBV6-5 to TRBJ1-1; TRBD1 is a possible D gene (5 bases). The V end lost 7 bases, the J end lost 6 bases, and 15 bases lay between the germline ends. This CDR3 has 13 amino acids. Germline V CDR1 and CDR2: MNHEY, SVGAGI.

This sequence joins TRBV10-3 and TRBJ2-5, with a possible D match to TRBD2 (6 bases). The V and J ends lost 4 bases and 0 bases respectively, with 9 bases between them. The CDR3 is made up of 14 amino acids. The germline V gene has CDR1 ENHRY and CDR2 SYGVKD. Written as DNA, the CDR3 is TGTGCCATCAGTGTGGGGGGTAACCAAGAGACCCAGTACTTC. Amino acids: CAISVGGNQETQYF.

The rearrangement links TRBV7-8 to TRBJ2-5; 7 bases are a match to TRBD2. The J segment lost 2 bases and the V segment lost 3 bases, leaving 3 bases of the junction unmatched. Per the germline V gene, CDR1 is SGHVS and CDR2 is FQNEAQ. The CDR3 is 14 amino acids. CDR3 residues: CASSFLGGQETQYF. The CDR3 DNA is TGTGCCAGCAGCTTCCTGGGGGGGCAAGAGACCCAGTACTTC.

The V and J genes are TRBV15 and TRBJ2-7; D not resolved. This CDR3 spans 13 amino acids. Per the germline V gene, CDR1 is LNHNV and CDR2 is YYDKDF (reference sequence). V was clipped by 3 bases and J by 4 bases, with 10 bases between them. The CDR3 region has the DNA TGTGCCACCAGCAGTGGTGACACATACGAGCAGTACTTC. Its translation is CATSSGDTYEQYF.

The chain is built from TRBV3-1 (or the pseudogene TRBV3-2) and TRBJ2-7, with 8 bases aligning to TRBD2. Germline CDR1 is LGHDT and CDR2 is YNNKEL (reference sequence). The CDR3 extends over 15 amino acids. Trimming removed 5 bases from V and 5 bases from J; junction bases left unmatched: 11. The CDR3 loop reads CASSLMSGSEHEQYF. The CDR3 region has the DNA TGTGCCAGCAGCTTAATGAGCGGGAGTGAGCACGAGCAGTACTTC.

The chain uses TRBV11-3 and TRBJ1-4; D is perhaps TRBD1 (5 bases). CDR1 is SGHNT and CDR2 is YENEEA in the germline V gene. The CDR3 loop spans 15 amino acids. The ends were cut back, 4 bases at V and 8 bases at J, with 17 bases in the middle. For the CDR3, the DNA is TGTGCCAGCAGCTCGGGACTGTCAACGAGCGAAAAACTGTTTTTT. This translates into CASSSGLSTSEKLFF.

The chain is built from TRBV7-9 and TRBJ2-2; D possibly corresponds to TRBD2 (6 bases). Germline values: CDR1 SEHNR, CDR2 FQNEAQ (reference sequence). Deletions cut 5 bases from V and 7 bases from J, with 14 bases between. The CDR3 runs 14 residues. The CDR3 reads CASSAYGGGGELFF. DNA for the CDR3: TGTGCCAGCAGCGCGTACGGGGGAGGCGGGGAGCTGTTTTTT.

This clone showed up just once. The chain employs TRBV6-1 and TRBJ2-3; no reliable D call. V lost 1 base and J 6 bases, leaving 5 bases between the germline ends. Germline V gene lookup returns CDR1 MNHNS and CDR2 SASEGT. The CDR3 is made up of 12 amino acids. CDR3 in amino acids: CASSEDADTQYF. The DNA for the CDR3 is TGTGCCAGCAGTGAAGACGCGGATACGCAGTATTTT.